This T cell receptor (beta chain) appears in the sequencing data of a study of early T cells in non-severe SARS-CoV-2 infection. Study-level information: With bulk RNA from unsorted whole blood as input, sequencing yielded unpaired chains.

CDR3 size: 13 residues. Germline CDR1 SNHLY, CDR2 FYNNEI. Trimming pared 2 bases from V and 6 bases from J, leaving 11 bases between. TCRdb re-called the 5' RACE reads through MiXCR, storing one row per CDR3 protein. The table lists about 60,000 distinct CDR3 sequences, 8.5% to 9.5% of them singletons, with about 1.3% in the top ten. This TCR derives from an adult who was a healthcare worker with PCR-confirmed SARS-CoV-2 infection or an uninfected control (not recorded which). Sequencing was done on a sample of whole blood. V usage is TRBV2 and J usage is TRBJ2-7; tentative D call: TRBD2 (5 bases). The CDR3 loop reads CASSERTGSEQYV. As DNA, the CDR3 is TGTGCCAGCAGTGAACGGACTGGGTCCGAGCAGTACGTC.